These T cell receptor beta chains were read from a single sample in a study of blood T cell repertoires in COVID-19. Generated by immunoSEQ multiplex PCR, the TCRdb table keeps only in-frame clones and is missing some. The data hold over 250,000 clones, with more than 80% observed a single time. The sample was PBMCs or T cells enriched from blood (not recorded which). The receptors derive from a woman in her twenties or thirties who had recovered from COVID-19. Each CDR3 is given with its conserved first and last residue. Each record gives: D gene, V gene, J gene, clone size, CDR3 protein, CDR3 DNA. D genes are given only for firm matches. The listing skips clone size in some rows; elsewhere it reads once, few, many or a size class.

d_call: TRBD1; v_call: TRBV19; j_call: TRBJ1-5; clone_size: NA; cdr3_aa: CASSIRDRPNQPQHF; cdr3_nt: TGTGCCAGTAGTATCCGGGACAGGCCAAATCAGCCCCAGCATTTT
d_call: NA; v_call: TRBV7-2; j_call: TRBJ2-7; clone_size: few; cdr3_aa: CASSLVERSYEQYF; cdr3_nt: TGTGCCAGCAGCTTAGTGGAGCGGAGCTACGAGCAGTACTTC
d_call: NA; v_call: TRBV9; j_call: TRBJ2-7; clone_size: once; cdr3_aa: CASSQGPNSYEQYF; cdr3_nt: TGTGCCAGCAGCCAGGGGCCCAACTCCTACGAGCAGTACTTC
d_call: TRBD1; v_call: TRBV30; j_call: TRBJ1-6; clone_size: NA; cdr3_aa: CAWRSGTGTLRYNSPLHF; cdr3_nt: TGTGCCTGGAGATCCGGGACAGGGACCCTTCGATATAATTCACCCCTCCACTTT
d_call: TRBD1; v_call: TRBV4-3; j_call: TRBJ2-1; clone_size: once; cdr3_aa: CASSEETGGLSYNEQFF; cdr3_nt: TGCGCCAGCAGCGAGGAGACAGGGGGCCTCTCCTACAATGAGCAGTTCTTC
d_call: NA; v_call: TRBV11-2; j_call: TRBJ2-5; clone_size: once; cdr3_aa: CASSQLRGQETQYF; cdr3_nt: TGTGCCAGCAGCCAACTTCGGGGGCAAGAGACCCAGTACTTC
d_call: TRBD2; v_call: TRBV28; j_call: TRBJ2-5; clone_size: once; cdr3_aa: CASSSTSGNFFMETQYF; cdr3_nt: TGTGCCAGCAGTTCGACTAGCGGGAATTTTTTCATGGAGACCCAGTACTTC
d_call: NA; v_call: TRBV28; j_call: TRBJ2-3; clone_size: NA; cdr3_aa: CASSFRDLTDTQYF; cdr3_nt: TGTGCCAGCAGTTTCCGAGATTTAACAGATACGCAGTATTTT
d_call: NA; v_call: TRBV28; j_call: TRBJ2-6; clone_size: NA; cdr3_aa: CASSLSDRTYSGANVLTF; cdr3_nt: TGTGCCAGCAGTTTATCCGACAGGACCTACTCTGGGGCCAACGTCCTGACTTTC
d_call: TRBD2; v_call: TRBV9; j_call: TRBJ2-7; clone_size: NA; cdr3_aa: CASSPLAGVAGEQYF; cdr3_nt: TGTGCCAGCAGCCCCCTAGCGGGAGTGGCGGGCGAGCAGTACTTC
d_call: NA; v_call: TRBV14; j_call: TRBJ1-5; clone_size: NA; cdr3_aa: CASSFYEVVNQPQHF; cdr3_nt: TGTGCCAGCAGCTTTTATGAGGTTGTCAATCAGCCCCAGCATTTT
d_call: NA; v_call: TRBV30; j_call: TRBJ1-1; clone_size: NA; cdr3_aa: CAWRSSPEAFF; cdr3_nt: TGTGCCTGGAGATCGAGTCCTGAAGCTTTCTTT
d_call: TRBD1; v_call: TRBV19; j_call: TRBJ2-4; clone_size: once; cdr3_aa: CASSGQGRYIQYF; cdr3_nt: TGTGCCAGTAGCGGACAGGGACGATACATTCAGTACTTC
d_call: NA; v_call: TRBV19; j_call: TRBJ1-5; clone_size: NA; cdr3_aa: CASEGGGQPQHF; cdr3_nt: TGTGCCAGTGAAGGGGGTGGTCAGCCCCAGCATTTT
d_call: NA; v_call: TRBV30; j_call: TRBJ1-5; clone_size: NA; cdr3_aa: CAWLHETSRGENQPQHF; cdr3_nt: TGTGCCTGGCTACACGAGACGAGCAGGGGAGAAAATCAGCCCCAGCATTTT
d_call: NA; v_call: TRBV7-9; j_call: TRBJ2-7; clone_size: NA; cdr3_aa: CASSLGMDTLSYEQYF; cdr3_nt: TGTGCCAGCAGCTTAGGTATGGACACGCTCTCCTACGAGCAGTACTTC
d_call: NA; v_call: TRBV9; j_call: TRBJ2-7; clone_size: NA; cdr3_aa: CASSPRADYSYEQYF; cdr3_nt: TGTGCCAGCAGCCCCCGGGCCGACTACTCCTACGAGCAGTACTTC
d_call: TRBD2; v_call: TRBV19; j_call: TRBJ2-7; clone_size: NA; cdr3_aa: CASSIGVASGFSYEQYF; cdr3_nt: TGTGCCAGTAGTATAGGAGTGGCTAGCGGATTCTCCTACGAGCAGTACTTC
d_call: TRBD1; v_call: TRBV7-9; j_call: TRBJ2-6; clone_size: NA; cdr3_aa: CASSSVVGTAFSGANVLTF; cdr3_nt: TGTGCCAGCAGCTCAGTGGTGGGGACAGCCTTCTCTGGGGCCAACGTCCTGACTTTC
d_call: TRBD2; v_call: TRBV29-1; j_call: TRBJ2-7; clone_size: NA; cdr3_aa: CSVVSGRAYEQYF; cdr3_nt: TGCAGCGTAGTTAGCGGGAGAGCCTACGAGCAGTACTTC
d_call: TRBD2; v_call: TRBV3-1/TRBV3-2; j_call: TRBJ2-1; clone_size: NA; cdr3_aa: CASSPRLAGGPEQFF; cdr3_nt: TGTGCCAGCAGCCCACGACTAGCGGGAGGGCCTGAGCAGTTCTTC
d_call: NA; v_call: TRBV12-3/TRBV12-4; j_call: TRBJ2-7; clone_size: NA; cdr3_aa: CASSLAGDREQYF; cdr3_nt: TGTGCCAGCAGTTTAGCGGGAGATCGCGAGCAGTACTTC
d_call: TRBD2; v_call: TRBV19; j_call: TRBJ2-1; clone_size: NA; cdr3_aa: CASSPKLAGVRYNEQFF; cdr3_nt: TGTGCCAGTAGTCCAAAACTAGCGGGAGTCAGATACAATGAGCAGTTCTTC
d_call: TRBD2; v_call: TRBV18; j_call: TRBJ2-7; clone_size: NA; cdr3_aa: CASSPFPSGSINEQYF; cdr3_nt: TGTGCCAGCTCACCCTTTCCTAGCGGGAGTATCAACGAGCAGTACTTC
d_call: NA; v_call: TRBV7-3; j_call: TRBJ2-7; clone_size: few; cdr3_aa: CASSPSGEGEQYF; cdr3_nt: TGTGCCAGCAGCCCAAGTGGAGAAGGCGAGCAGTACTTC
d_call: NA; v_call: TRBV7-2; j_call: TRBJ2-3; clone_size: NA; cdr3_aa: CASSLGVREATQYF; cdr3_nt: TGTGCCAGCAGCCTAGGGGTCAGGGAAGCTACGCAGTATTTT
d_call: TRBD2; v_call: TRBV11-3; j_call: TRBJ2-5; clone_size: NA; cdr3_aa: CASSLGTSGDGETQYF; cdr3_nt: TGTGCCAGCAGCCTCGGGACTAGCGGAGACGGAGAGACCCAGTACTTC
d_call: TRBD1; v_call: TRBV18; j_call: TRBJ2-2; clone_size: NA; cdr3_aa: CASQLQGANGELFF; cdr3_nt: TGTGCCAGCCAACTACAGGGGGCGAACGGGGAGCTGTTTTTT
d_call: TRBD2; v_call: TRBV6-2/TRBV6-3; j_call: TRBJ2-1; clone_size: NA; cdr3_aa: CASSYPGLAGYFEQFF; cdr3_nt: TGTGCCAGCAGTTACCCGGGACTAGCGGGATATTTTGAGCAGTTCTTC
d_call: NA; v_call: TRBV2; j_call: TRBJ1-4; clone_size: NA; cdr3_aa: CASIRGINEKLFF; cdr3_nt: TGTGCCAGCATAAGGGGGATTAATGAAAAACTGTTTTTT
d_call: NA; v_call: TRBV5-1; j_call: TRBJ2-7; clone_size: NA; cdr3_aa: CATSGPGDSYEQYF; cdr3_nt: TGCGCCACCTCAGGACCGGGAGACTCCTACGAGCAGTACTTC